These 31 T cell receptor beta chains originate from one sample sequenced in a study of technical replicates of blood from a few donors. Clones were sequenced by immunoSEQ multiplex PCR, and TCRdb holds only the in-frame ones, with some missing. The data contain around 70,000 clones, 90% to 95% of them seen just once; the ten biggest clones take up 0.3% to 0.45%. The sample was T cells isolated from PBMCs. The receptors derive from a human donor in good health.

V is TRBV19 and J is TRBJ2-5; D is undetermined. Germline lookup yields CDR1 LNHDA and CDR2 SQIVND (reference sequence). Trimming removed 3 bases at V and 1 base at J, with 9 bases between. The CDR3 length is 14 residues. CDR3 bases: TGTGCCAGTAGTATTGGGCAGATCCAAGAGACCCAGTACTTC. Encoded protein: CASSIGQIQETQYF.

The CDR3 DNA reads TGTGCCAGCAGCGTTTCGCGGACAAGCTCCTACGAGCAGTACTTC. Amino acids: CASSVSRTSSYEQYF. The V and J genes are TRBV9 and TRBJ2-7; weak D call: TRBD1 (5 bases). Germline V gene sequence: CDR1 SGDLS, CDR2 YYNGEE. CDR3 size: 15 residues. V lost 2 bases and J 0 bases, leaving 12 bases between the germline ends.

The genes are TRBV5-5 and TRBJ2-7; TRBD1 aligns across 7 bases. CDR3 length: 15 amino acids. Germline CDR1 reads SGHKS; CDR2 reads YYEKEE (reference sequence). V was pared by 2 bases and J by 0 bases, with 5 bases of the junction left unmatched. CDR3 amino acids: CASSLRDSSSYEQYF. CDR3 nucleotide sequence: TGTGCCAGCAGCTTAAGGGACAGCAGCTCCTACGAGCAGTACTTC.

The chain is built from TRBV30 and TRBJ2-3, with D unclear. CDR3 length: 14 amino acids. Germline CDR1 and CDR2: GTSNPN and SVGIG (reference sequence). Trimming removed 0 bases from V and 5 bases from J, with 12 bases in between. The CDR3 loop is CAWSVLGVGDTQYF. Here the CDR3 DNA reads TGTGCCTGGAGTGTACTTGGAGTAGGAGATACGCAGTATTTT.

The V gene is TRBV30, the J gene TRBJ1-4; D gene uncertain. Germline-derived CDR1 and CDR2 are GTSNPN and SVGIG (reference sequence). This CDR3 region has 12 residues. Trimming pared 5 bases from V and 9 bases from J, leaving 13 bases between. CDR3 in amino acids: CAWRAGGKKLFF. As DNA, the CDR3 is TGTGCCTGGCGGGCAGGCGGGAAAAAACTGTTTTTT. Filled out from reference TRBV30 and TRBJ1-4, the complete variable domain reads SQTIHQWPATLVQPVGSPLSLECTVEGTSNPNLYWYRQAAGRGLQLLFYSVGIGQISSEVPQNLSASRPQDRQFILSSKKLLLSDSGFYLCAWRAGGKKLFFGSGTQLSVL.

The chain uses TRBV11-2 and TRBJ2-1; the D is unclear. With 1 base removed from V and 5 bases from J, the gap between germline ends came to 3 bases. This CDR3 is built from 12 residues. Germline CDR1 SGHAT, CDR2 FQNNGV. DNA of the CDR3: TGTGCCAGCAGCTTAGGAGACAATGAGCAGTTCTTC. Translating gives CASSLGDNEQFF.

This clone appeared a single time. V is TRBV7-3 and J is TRBJ2-7, with D perhaps TRBD1 (6 bases). Per the germline V gene, CDR1 is SGHTA and CDR2 is FQGTGA. V was trimmed by 0 bases and J by 7 bases, leaving 22 bases between them. The CDR3 spans 17 residues. The CDR3 DNA sequence: TGTGCCAGCAGCTTAACCAGGGGTCTGGACCGACTTCTAGAGCAGTACTTC. This sequence encodes CASSLTRGLDRLLEQYF.

The rearrangement joins TRBV13 to TRBJ2-3, with 7 bases identical to TRBD2. CDR3 size: 15 residues. Germline CDR1 is PRHDT and CDR2 is FYEKMQ (reference sequence). Trimming cost V 1 base and J 1 base; bases outside gene matches: 2. The CDR3 region is CASSLEGLGTDTQYF. The CDR3 DNA reads as TGTGCCAGCAGCTTAGAAGGACTAGGCACAGATACGCAGTATTTT.

V is TRBV7-2 and J is TRBJ1-2; a possible D gene is TRBD1 (6 bases). The CDR3 contains 18 residues. CDR1 SGHTA and CDR2 FQGNSA come from the germline V gene. The V end lost 0 bases, the J end lost 5 bases, and 22 bases lay between the germline ends. CDR3 sequence (DNA): TGTGCCAGCAGCTTAGCCCGACAGGTCCGAACCTCTGATTATGGCTACACCTTC. It specifies CASSLARQVRTSDYGYTF.

The chain employs TRBV5-1 and TRBJ2-1; 12 nucleotides match TRBD2. The CDR3 is made up of 15 amino acids. Germline trimming cut 5 bases from V and 10 bases from J; bases unmatched to any gene: 10. Germline CDR1 SGHRS, CDR2 YFSETQ. DNA for the CDR3: TGCGCCAGCAGTCGTAGACTAGCGGGAGTTGAGGAGCAGTTCTTC. Residues: CASSRRLAGVEEQFF.

The chain joins TRBV25-1 to TRBJ1-4; D call uncertain. Trimming left V 0 bases short and J 8 bases short, with 10 bases between. The CDR3 length is 14 residues. Per the germline V gene, CDR1 is MGHDK and CDR2 is SYGVNS. CDR3 in amino acids: CASSEYNSQEKLFF. Written as DNA, the CDR3 is TGTGCCAGCAGTGAATATAACAGTCAGGAAAAACTGTTTTTT. The full variable domain, completed using reference TRBV25-1 and TRBJ1-4, is EADIYQTPRYLVIGTGKKITLECSQTMGHDKMYWYQQDPGMELHLIHYSYGVNSTEKGDLSSESTVSRIRTEHFPLTLESARPSHTSQYLCASSEYNSQEKLFFGSGTQLSVL.

The chain joins TRBV7-8 to TRBJ2-5; D gene uncertain. The CDR3 consists of 11 residues. With 4 bases removed from V and 2 bases from J, the gap between germline ends came to 2 bases. Germline V gene data show CDR1 as SGHVS and CDR2 as FQNEAQ. The CDR3 sequence: CASSSQETQYF. The CDR3 region has the DNA TGTGCCAGCAGCTCTCAAGAGACCCAGTACTTC.

There are a few counts of this clone. V gene TRBV9 combines with J gene TRBJ1-5; D not resolved. The V end was cut by 4 bases, the J end by 2 bases, with 10 bases between. Per germline, CDR1 SGDLS and CDR2 YYNGEE. This CDR3 spans 14 amino acids. The CDR3 DNA follows: TGTGCCAGCAGCTCCTTGGCGGGCAATCAGCCCCAGCATTTT. Protein sequence: CASSSLAGNQPQHF.

The V call is TRBV2, the J call TRBJ2-7; 10 positions agree with TRBD2. The V gene end was trimmed by 0 bases and the J gene end by 6 bases; junction bases not matched to a gene: 5. Germline loops: CDR1 SNHLY, CDR2 FYNNEI. The CDR3 is 15 residues long. In nucleotides, the CDR3 is TGTGCCAGCAGTGAAGCGAATCTAGCGGGAGCCGAGCAGTACTTC. It yields the protein CASSEANLAGAEQYF. The full variable domain, with the rest looked up from reference TRBV2 and TRBJ2-7, is EPEVTQTPSHQVTQMGQEVILRCVPISNHLYFYWYRQILGQKVEFLVSFYNNEISEKSEIFDDQFSVERPDGSNFTLKIRSTKLEDSAMYFCASSEANLAGAEQYFGPGTRLTVT.

The genes are TRBV6-1 and TRBJ2-7; D gene unclear. The CDR3 sequence is 12 residues long. V was cut by 6 bases and J by 3 bases, with 9 bases left in between. Germline V gives CDR1 MNHNS, CDR2 SASEGT. The CDR3 region is CASRERDYEQYF. DNA for the CDR3: TGTGCCAGCAGGGAACGAGACTACGAGCAGTACTTC.

The J gene is TRBJ2-1, the V gene TRBV7-3; possibly TRBD2 for D (6 bases). V dropped 5 bases and J dropped 3 bases, with 17 bases sitting between them. In germline, CDR1 is SGHTA, CDR2 FQGTGA. The length of the CDR3 is 16 residues. CDR3 in amino acids: CASSLRWDFFYNEQFF. As DNA, the CDR3 is TGTGCCAGCAGCCTAAGGTGGGACTTCTTCTACAATGAGCAGTTCTTC. Variable domain in full (rest from reference TRBV7-3 and TRBJ2-1): GAGVSQTPSNKVTEKGKYVELRCDPISGHTALYWYRQSLGQGPEFLIYFQGTGAADDSGLPNDRFFAVRPEGSVSTLKIQRTERGDSAVYLCASSLRWDFFYNEQFFGPGTRLTVL.

The J gene is TRBJ1-5, the V gene TRBV29-1; weak D call: TRBD1 (6 bases). Germline loops: CDR1 SQVTM, CDR2 ANQGSEA. V lost 4 bases, J lost 7 bases, and 14 bases lay in between. The CDR3 has 13 residues. The CDR3 DNA reads as TGCAGCGTTGGAAGGGGGGGAGAACAGCCCCAGCATTTT. Protein product: CSVGRGGEQPQHF.

This clone has just a few counts. This chain connects TRBV14 to TRBJ1-1; D gene uncertain. In germline, CDR1 is SGHDN, CDR2 FVKESK. The length of the CDR3 is 15 residues. V was trimmed by 1 base and J by 6 bases, leaving 15 bases between them. The CDR3 here is CASSQVPGELSEAFF. As DNA, the CDR3 is TGTGCCAGCAGCCAAGTTCCGGGAGAGCTGTCTGAAGCTTTCTTT.

The chain joins TRBV11-3 to TRBJ2-2, with 8 positions matching TRBD2. Germline CDR1 is SGHNT and CDR2 is YENEEA. CDR3 length equals 18 residues. V shed 1 base and J 0 bases; nucleotides not matched to a gene: 7. The CDR3 reads CASSLGLAGFSNTGELFF. In nucleotides, the CDR3 is TGTGCCAGCAGCTTAGGCCTAGCGGGCTTCTCGAACACCGGGGAGCTGTTTTTT.

V usage is TRBV15 and J usage is TRBJ1-1; D call uncertain. V gave up 1 base and J gave up 7 bases, with 10 bases separating them. The germline V gene encodes CDR1 LNHNV and CDR2 YYDKDF (reference sequence). CDR3 length: 13 residues. The CDR3 DNA is TGTGCCACCAGCAGAGTCACGGGAGTTGAAGCTTTCTTT. Protein product: CATSRVTGVEAFF.

The chain couples TRBV4-1 to TRBJ1-5; D is undetermined. The V gene's germline CDR1 is MGHRA and CDR2 YSYEKL. The CDR3 has 13 residues. Trimming pared 1 base from V and 3 bases from J, leaving 4 bases between. The CDR3 loop reads CASSQGPNQPQHF. The CDR3 nucleotides are TGCGCCAGCAGCCAAGGGCCCAATCAGCCCCAGCATTTT.

The gene calls are TRBV7-9 and TRBJ1-1, with 7 bases that match TRBD1. Trimming removed 5 bases from V and 7 bases from J; junction bases left unmatched: 7. Germline V gene sequence: CDR1 SEHNR, CDR2 FQNEAQ (reference sequence). CDR3 length equals 13 residues. The CDR3 coding sequence is TGTGCCAGCAGCAGTACAGGGGTGGGTGAAGCTTTCTTT. It specifies CASSSTGVGEAFF.

This rearrangement joins TRBV4-1 to TRBJ2-1; 8 bases map to TRBD2. Germline CDR1 is MGHRA and CDR2 is YSYEKL. This CDR3 region has 13 residues. V was pared by 6 bases and J by 10 bases, with 8 bases of the junction left unmatched. The CDR3 DNA sequence: TGCGCCAGCAGACAAAACGGGAGGGCCGAGCAGTTCTTC. Its protein product is CASRQNGRAEQFF.

V gene TRBV13 combines with J gene TRBJ2-1; 10 bases map to TRBD2. The trim removed 1 base at V and 4 bases at J, leaving 7 bases unmatched. There are 17 residues in the CDR3. CDR1 is PRHDT and CDR2 is FYEKMQ in the germline V gene (reference sequence). In DNA, the CDR3 is TGTGCCAGCAGCTTAGCAGCGGGAGGGCCGAGTTACAATGAGCAGTTCTTC. Amino acids: CASSLAAGGPSYNEQFF. The full variable domain, with the rest looked up from reference TRBV13 and TRBJ2-1, is AAGVIQSPRHLIKEKRETATLKCYPIPRHDTVYWYQQGPGQDPQFLISFYEKMQSDKGSIPDRFSAQQFSDYHSELNMSSLELGDSALYFCASSLAAGGPSYNEQFFGPGTRLTVL.

The chain carries TRBV15 and TRBJ1-1, with 7 nucleotides matching TRBD1. The junction had 5 bases not matched to a gene; V was cut back by 5 bases and J by 5 bases. CDR3 size: 13 residues. Germline CDR1 and CDR2: LNHNV and YYDKDF (reference sequence). The CDR3 bases are TGTGCCACCAGCGAGACAGGGTATACTGAAGCTTTCTTT. Amino acid sequence: CATSETGYTEAFF.

The chain uses TRBV6-5 and TRBJ2-7; 9 bases align to TRBD1. The germline V gene has CDR1 MNHEY and CDR2 SVGAGI. Losses at the gene ends were 2 bases for V and 4 bases for J; bases not matched to a gene: 3. This CDR3 contains 14 residues. Written as DNA, the CDR3 is TGTGCCAGCAGTTACGGACAGGGGAGGTACGAGCAGTACTTC. Amino acid sequence: CASSYGQGRYEQYF.

V usage is TRBV9 and J usage is TRBJ2-1, with TRBD1 as a possible D gene (6 bases). The CDR3 consists of 15 residues. The V end lost 3 bases, the J end lost 4 bases, and 14 bases lay between the germline ends. The germline CDR1 and CDR2 sequences are SGDLS and YYNGEE. CDR3 protein: CASSASGTQYNEQFF. The CDR3 DNA sequence: TGTGCCAGCAGCGCCTCCGGGACACAGTACAATGAGCAGTTCTTC. Full variable domain (outside the CDR3, taken from reference TRBV9 and TRBJ2-1): DSGVTQTPKHLITATGQRVTLRCSPRSGDLSVYWYQQSLDQGLQFLIQYYNGEERAKGNILERFSAQQFPDLHSELNLSSLELGDSALYFCASSASGTQYNEQFFGPGTRLTVL.

The V and J genes are TRBV7-2 and TRBJ1-3, with a tentative D call TRBD1 (5 bases). CDR1 and CDR2 from the germline V gene are SGHTA and FQGNSA. The CDR3 is 15 amino acids. Trimming pared 2 bases from V and 5 bases from J, leaving 13 bases between. CDR3 sequence (DNA): TGTGCCAGCAGCTTAAAGGGAGGGGCTCGAAACACCATATATTTT. This translates into CASSLKGGARNTIYF.

The rearrangement links TRBV19 to TRBJ2-1; TRBD2 might be the D (5 bases). The CDR3 sequence is 15 residues long. Germline V gene lookup returns CDR1 LNHDA and CDR2 SQIVND (reference sequence). V gave up 7 bases and J gave up 1 base, with 14 bases separating them. CDR3 DNA sequence: TGTGCCAGTATTAGGGAGATGGGGTCCTACAATGAGCAGTTCTTC. It is translated as CASIREMGSYNEQFF. Based on the CDR3 plus reference TRBV19 and TRBJ2-1, the full variable domain is DGGITQSPKYLFRKEGQNVTLSCEQNLNHDAMYWYRQDPGQGLRLIYYSQIVNDFQKGDIAEGYSVSREKKESFPLTVTSAQKNPTAFYLCASIREMGSYNEQFFGPGTRLTVL.

The chain employs TRBV6-5 and TRBJ2-1; TRBD2 is a possible D gene (6 bases). This CDR3 contains 13 residues. Germline V gene data show CDR1 as MNHEY and CDR2 as SVGAGI. Deletions cut 5 bases from V and 7 bases from J, with 12 bases between. CDR3 in amino acids: CASSPNRGNEQFF. The CDR3 coding sequence is TGTGCCAGCAGTCCCAATCGGGGGAATGAGCAGTTCTTC.

This clone appeared a single time. CDR3 residues: CASSLIWGSEQFF. The CDR3 DNA is TGTGCCAGCAGCTTAATATGGGGCTCTGAGCAGTTCTTC. The gene calls are TRBV7-3 and TRBJ2-1; a weak D match, TRBD1 (5 bases). In germline, CDR1 is SGHTA, CDR2 FQGTGA. Trimming left V 1 base short and J 9 bases short, with 10 bases between. The CDR3 sequence is 13 residues long.